A selection of T cell receptor beta chains follows, all from one sample in a study of beta chain features in type 1 diabetes. Profiling relied on immunoSEQ multiplex PCR, and the TCRdb table lists in-frame clones only, not all of them. Of a few hundred thousand clones listed, about 9.3% are singletons. The sequenced sample consisted of naive CD4+ T cells from blood. The origin of the receptors is a woman aged 18-29 years in good health. The CDR3 runs from the conserved cysteine through the conserved F or W. Fields, in order: clone size, V gene, D gene, J gene, CDR3 protein, CDR3 DNA. D genes are given only for firm matches. Clone size is stated in some rows and not others, as once, few, many or a class when expanded.

few,TRBV2,-,TRBJ1-5,CASTRESGNQPQHF,TGTGCCAGCACTAGGGAAAGCGGTAATCAGCCCCAGCATTTT
few,TRBV19,-,TRBJ2-1,CASSISSGNNEQFF,TGTGCCAGTAGTATATCGTCAGGGAACAATGAGCAGTTCTTC
-,TRBV5-1,-,TRBJ2-7,CASSLGAYEQYF,TGCGCCAGCAGCTTGGGCGCCTACGAGCAGTACTTC
-,TRBV6-1,-,TRBJ2-3,CASSAPADTQYF,TGTGCCAGCAGTGCCCCCGCAGATACGCAGTATTTT
-,TRBV5-1,-,TRBJ2-1,CASGGMTRGEGGNEQFF,TGCGCCAGCGGCGGAATGACACGGGGGGAGGGGGGTAATGAGCAGTTCTTC
-,TRBV18,TRBD1,TRBJ2-1,CASSPKGQGSSYNEQFF,TGTGCCAGCTCACCAAAAGGACAGGGAAGCTCCTACAATGAGCAGTTCTTC
-,TRBV19,TRBD1,TRBJ1-5,CASSIRQGLGNQPQHF,TGTGCCAGTAGTATTCGACAGGGGTTGGGGAATCAGCCCCAGCATTTT
few,TRBV7-3,-,TRBJ1-5,CASSHAAGAQGEQPQHF,TGTGCCAGCAGCCATGCAGCAGGGGCACAGGGTGAACAGCCCCAGCATTTT
-,TRBV6-4,-,TRBJ2-3,CASSASWGADTQYF,TGTGCCAGCAGTGCGTCATGGGGGGCAGATACGCAGTATTTT
few,TRBV28,-,TRBJ1-5,CASSSPGEYSNQPQHF,TGTGCCAGCAGTTCCCCAGGGGAGTATAGCAATCAGCCCCAGCATTTT
few,TRBV4-1,-,TRBJ1-2,CASSHHRISANYGYTF,TGCGCCAGCAGCCACCACAGAATCTCAGCTAACTATGGCTACACCTTC
-,TRBV5-4,TRBD2,TRBJ2-5,CASSLPSGEETQYF,TGTGCCAGCAGCCTTCCTAGCGGGGAAGAGACCCAGTACTTC
-,TRBV10-3,TRBD1,TRBJ1-5,CAISEGQGAAYQPQHF,TGTGCCATCAGTGAGGGACAGGGGGCGGCCTATCAGCCCCAGCATTTT
few,TRBV29-1,-,TRBJ2-1,CSVGPGWDNEQFF,TGCAGCGTTGGGCCAGGGTGGGACAATGAGCAGTTCTTC
-,TRBV2,-,TRBJ2-5,CASSPAPETQYF,TGTGCCAGCAGTCCAGCGCCAGAGACCCAGTACTTC